Listed below are T cell receptor beta chains from one sample, sequenced in a study of blood T cells in healthy people across ages. TCRdb fed the 5' RACE reads into MiXCR, producing one record per CDR3 protein. The sample contains about 1.4 million distinct CDR3 sequences, roughly 60% of which appear only once. The sample comprised blood. The receptor set was obtained from a man aged 18 to 29 in good health. The CDR3 runs from the conserved cysteine through the conserved F or W. D genes are given only for firm matches. Clone size is given for some rows only: seen once, a few or many times, or a class if the clone is expanded.

cdr3_nt: TGCAGTGCTAGAAGAACCCCGACAGAATTCTCCGGAAACACCATATATTTT; cdr3_aa: CSARRTPTEFSGNTIYF; clone_size: NA; cdr3_length: 17; j_call: TRBJ1-3; d_call: NA; v_call: TRBV20-1
cdr3_nt: TGTGCCAGCAGCCCCCGGACTAGTGAGTTCAGTGAGCAGTTCTTC; cdr3_aa: CASSPRTSEFSEQFF; clone_size: NA; cdr3_length: 15; j_call: TRBJ2-1; d_call: TRBD2; v_call: TRBV27
cdr3_nt: TGTGCCAGCAGCCAAGATACCGGGACAGGGGGCTACGAGCAGTACTTC; cdr3_aa: CASSQDTGTGGYEQYF; clone_size: NA; cdr3_length: 16; j_call: TRBJ2-7; d_call: TRBD1; v_call: TRBV4-2
cdr3_nt: TGTGCCAGCAGCCTGCGGAGCGGGAGTGGGGGCGGTGAGCAGTTCTTC; cdr3_aa: CASSLRSGSGGGEQFF; clone_size: few; cdr3_length: 16; j_call: TRBJ2-1; d_call: TRBD2; v_call: TRBV3-1
cdr3_nt: TGCAGTGCTAGAGATTTGGAGGGGGCCCAAGAGACCCAGTACTTC; cdr3_aa: CSARDLEGAQETQYF; clone_size: NA; cdr3_length: 15; j_call: TRBJ2-5; d_call: NA; v_call: TRBV20-1
cdr3_nt: TGCAGTGCTCTCTGGACAGGGCGAGAGACCCAGTACTTC; cdr3_aa: CSALWTGRETQYF; clone_size: once; cdr3_length: 13; j_call: TRBJ2-5; d_call: TRBD1; v_call: TRBV20-1
cdr3_nt: TGCAGTGCTAGAGATCCCAGGGGGATCTCCTACGAGCAGTACTTC; cdr3_aa: CSARDPRGISYEQYF; clone_size: few; cdr3_length: 15; j_call: TRBJ2-7; d_call: TRBD1; v_call: TRBV20-1
cdr3_nt: TGCAGCGTTGAAGACAGGGGGTCGCACTATGGCTACACCTTC; cdr3_aa: CSVEDRGSHYGYTF; clone_size: NA; cdr3_length: 14; j_call: TRBJ1-2; d_call: TRBD1; v_call: TRBV29-1
cdr3_nt: TGTGCCAGCTCCGGCCTGTCGGGCTACACCTTC; cdr3_aa: CASSGLSGYTF; clone_size: few; cdr3_length: 11; j_call: TRBJ1-2; d_call: NA; v_call: TRBV6-5
cdr3_nt: TGCAGTGCTAGAGCCAGCGGGAGGGTCGCAGATACGCAGTATTTT; cdr3_aa: CSARASGRVADTQYF; clone_size: NA; cdr3_length: 15; j_call: TRBJ2-3; d_call: TRBD2; v_call: TRBV20-1
cdr3_nt: TGTGCCAGCAGTGTGAAATACCGGGACACCAGCTCCTACGAGCAGTACTTC; cdr3_aa: CASSVKYRDTSSYEQYF; clone_size: NA; cdr3_length: 17; j_call: TRBJ2-7; d_call: NA; v_call: TRBV2
cdr3_nt: TGTGCCAGCAGTGAATATGAGGGGCGCGGTGGCTACACCTTC; cdr3_aa: CASSEYEGRGGYTF; clone_size: few; cdr3_length: 14; j_call: TRBJ1-2; d_call: NA; v_call: TRBV25-1
cdr3_nt: TGTGCCAGCCCCCCGCGGGGCAGGGGACACGACGAGCAGTACTTC; cdr3_aa: CASPPRGRGHDEQYF; clone_size: NA; cdr3_length: 15; j_call: TRBJ2-7; d_call: NA; v_call: TRBV6-1
cdr3_nt: TGTGCCAGCAGTCGGGACAGGCAGAAAGCTTTCTTT; cdr3_aa: CASSRDRQKAFF; clone_size: NA; cdr3_length: 12; j_call: TRBJ1-1; d_call: TRBD1; v_call: TRBV6-2/TRBV6-3
cdr3_nt: TGTGCCACCGGCAACAGGGTTGAGACCCAGTACTTC; cdr3_aa: CATGNRVETQYF; clone_size: NA; cdr3_length: 12; j_call: TRBJ2-5; d_call: NA; v_call: TRBV15
cdr3_nt: TGTGCCATCAGTGATCCCGGACAGGCTTCACCCCTCCACTTT; cdr3_aa: CAISDPGQASPLHF; clone_size: few; cdr3_length: 14; j_call: TRBJ1-6; d_call: TRBD1; v_call: TRBV10-3
cdr3_nt: TGCGCCAGCAGCCAAGAAATGGCGGCCTATTCCTACGAGCAGTACTTC; cdr3_aa: CASSQEMAAYSYEQYF; clone_size: NA; cdr3_length: 16; j_call: TRBJ2-7; d_call: NA; v_call: TRBV4-1
cdr3_nt: TGTGCCAGCAGTGCTCAACAGGAACAGTATAGCAATCAGCCCCAGCATTTT; cdr3_aa: CASSAQQEQYSNQPQHF; clone_size: NA; cdr3_length: 17; j_call: TRBJ1-5; d_call: NA; v_call: TRBV25-1
cdr3_nt: TGTGCCAGCAGCTCATCTTTGGGATTAGGCGGATACGAGCAGTACTTC; cdr3_aa: CASSSSLGLGGYEQYF; clone_size: NA; cdr3_length: 16; j_call: TRBJ2-7; d_call: NA; v_call: TRBV13
cdr3_nt: TGTGCCAGCAGTGAAATCCGACCTGAGGGCAACACTGAAGCTTTCTTT; cdr3_aa: CASSEIRPEGNTEAFF; clone_size: NA; cdr3_length: 16; j_call: TRBJ1-1; d_call: NA; v_call: TRBV2
cdr3_nt: TGTGCCAGCAGTTACGGCAGGACTAGCGGCACAGATACGCAGTATTTT; cdr3_aa: CASSYGRTSGTDTQYF; clone_size: once; cdr3_length: 16; j_call: TRBJ2-3; d_call: TRBD2; v_call: TRBV6-2/TRBV6-3
cdr3_nt: TGTGCCAGCATGAGTGAGGGAAGGCTCTACGAGCAGTACTTC; cdr3_aa: CASMSEGRLYEQYF; clone_size: NA; cdr3_length: 14; j_call: TRBJ2-7; d_call: NA; v_call: TRBV27
cdr3_nt: TGCGCCAGTAGCCATTCTCAACCCGGGACAGGGGCCGGGGCCAACGTCCTGACTTTC; cdr3_aa: CASSHSQPGTGAGANVLTF; clone_size: NA; cdr3_length: 19; j_call: TRBJ2-6; d_call: TRBD1; v_call: TRBV4-1
cdr3_nt: TGCGCCAGCAGCCTATATTATACAGAAGGGACCCAGTACTTC; cdr3_aa: CASSLYYTEGTQYF; clone_size: NA; cdr3_length: 14; j_call: TRBJ2-5; d_call: NA; v_call: TRBV4-3
cdr3_nt: TGTGCCAGCTCCGGGATTTGGGGCACAGATACGCAGTATTTT; cdr3_aa: CASSGIWGTDTQYF; clone_size: once; cdr3_length: 14; j_call: TRBJ2-3; d_call: NA; v_call: TRBV7-6
cdr3_nt: TGCAGTGCTACCGCGACTAGCGCCAGCCAAGAGACCCAGTACTTC; cdr3_aa: CSATATSASQETQYF; clone_size: few; cdr3_length: 15; j_call: TRBJ2-5; d_call: TRBD2; v_call: TRBV20-1
cdr3_nt: TGTGCCAGCAGTTACGTGGACAGGGGGAACACTGAAGCTTTCTTT; cdr3_aa: CASSYVDRGNTEAFF; clone_size: NA; cdr3_length: 15; j_call: TRBJ1-1; d_call: TRBD1; v_call: TRBV6-5
cdr3_nt: TGTGCCAGCAGACTCGGACAGGGTTCCGAGCAGTACTTC; cdr3_aa: CASRLGQGSEQYF; clone_size: few; cdr3_length: 13; j_call: TRBJ2-7; d_call: TRBD1; v_call: TRBV12-3/TRBV12-4
cdr3_nt: TGTGCCATCAGGTCGGACAGGGAGAGCTCCTACGAGCAGTACTTC; cdr3_aa: CAIRSDRESSYEQYF; clone_size: few; cdr3_length: 15; j_call: TRBJ2-7; d_call: TRBD1; v_call: TRBV10-3
cdr3_nt: TGTGCCAGCAGGATCCGGACAGTCAGGGATACCGGGGAGCTGTTTTTT; cdr3_aa: CASRIRTVRDTGELFF; clone_size: NA; cdr3_length: 16; j_call: TRBJ2-2; d_call: NA; v_call: TRBV6-5
cdr3_nt: TGTGCCAGCAGCTTAGTCGAAGAGTTTCAAGAGACCCAGTACTTC; cdr3_aa: CASSLVEEFQETQYF; clone_size: NA; cdr3_length: 15; j_call: TRBJ2-5; d_call: NA; v_call: TRBV7-2
cdr3_nt: TGTGCCAGCAGCTTAGGGCCCCCGGGACAGTATCAGCCCCAGCATTTT; cdr3_aa: CASSLGPPGQYQPQHF; clone_size: NA; cdr3_length: 16; j_call: TRBJ1-5; d_call: TRBD1; v_call: TRBV7-2
cdr3_nt: TGTGCCAGCAGTGGGGCGATAGGAAACTCCTACGAGCAGTACTTC; cdr3_aa: CASSGAIGNSYEQYF; clone_size: NA; cdr3_length: 15; j_call: TRBJ2-7; d_call: NA; v_call: TRBV2
cdr3_nt: TGTGCCAGCAGCCGAGGGTATGGGGGCAATCAGCCCCAGCATTTT; cdr3_aa: CASSRGYGGNQPQHF; clone_size: NA; cdr3_length: 15; j_call: TRBJ1-5; d_call: NA; v_call: TRBV7-2
cdr3_nt: TGCAGCGTTGGCCCGGGGTCCAGTGAAGCTTTCTTT; cdr3_aa: CSVGPGSSEAFF; clone_size: few; cdr3_length: 12; j_call: TRBJ1-1; d_call: NA; v_call: TRBV29-1